One sample yielded the 5 T cell receptor beta chains listed below, sequenced in a study of blood T cell repertoires in COVID-19. Clones were read by immunoSEQ multiplex PCR, and TCRdb kept only the in-frame ones, dropping some. The profile covers 90,000 to 100,000 clones, with 87% appearing a single time and 15% to 17% taken by the ten largest. Source material: peripheral blood. Every receptor here comes from a human donor in a cohort sampled during active COVID-19.

The chain recombines TRBV28 with TRBJ2-1; TRBD2 matches 8 bases. Looked up from germline, CDR1 is MDHEN and CDR2 is SYDVKM. This CDR3 region has 14 residues. J gave up 2 bases and V 7 bases, and 4 bases lay outside the gene matches. The DNA of the CDR3 is TGTGCCAGCACCGGGGGGGACACCTACAATGAGCAGTTCTTC. Its protein product is CASTGGDTYNEQFF. Using reference TRBV28 and TRBJ2-1 for the parts outside the CDR3, the full variable domain is DVKVTQSSRYLVKRTGEKVFLECVQDMDHENMFWYRQDPGLGLRLIYFSYDVKMKEKGDIPEGYSVSREKKERFSLILESASTNQTSMYLCASTGGDTYNEQFFGPGTRLTVL.

The gene calls are TRBV7-9 and TRBJ2-3; 8 bases match TRBD2. The CDR3 covers 16 residues. CDR1 and CDR2 from the germline V gene are SEHNR and FQNEAQ (reference sequence). V was clipped by 2 bases and J by 2 bases; unmatched bases: 6. The CDR3 protein is CASSLQRGGSTDTQYF. The CDR3 DNA sequence: TGTGCCAGCAGCTTACAACGCGGGGGGTCCACAGATACGCAGTATTTT.

This clone was observed a few times. The V gene is TRBV11-2, the J gene TRBJ2-1, with D unclear. The V end was cut by 3 bases, the J end by 2 bases, with 11 bases between. Germline V lookup: CDR1 SGHAT, CDR2 FQNNGV. This CDR3 is 15 amino acids long. CDR3 nucleotides: TGTGCCAGCAGCTTTGGCAGGATCCCCTACAATGAGCAGTTCTTC. Its translation is CASSFGRIPYNEQFF.

The chain has TRBV19 and TRBJ2-7; weak D call: TRBD2 (6 bases). The germline gives CDR1 LNHDA, CDR2 SQIVND (reference sequence). V was clipped by 3 bases and J by 7 bases, with 19 bases between them. The length of the CDR3 is 15 residues. This chain's CDR3 is CASSIRAAGFREQYF. CDR3 sequence (DNA): TGTGCCAGTAGTATTCGAGCGGCGGGATTTAGGGAGCAGTACTTC.

The J gene is TRBJ2-2, the V gene TRBV19, with 10 bases fitting TRBD2. Germline CDR1 and CDR2: LNHDA and SQIVND (reference sequence). V gave up 1 base and J gave up 4 bases; unmatched junction bases: 9. The CDR3 has 18 amino acids. CDR3 in DNA: TGTGCCAGTAGTATAGGGCCGGGGCTAGCGGGAGTCACCGGGGAGCTGTTTTTT. Protein sequence: CASSIGPGLAGVTGELFF.